This entry concerns a single TCR beta chain. The data derive from a study of blood T cell repertoires in COVID-19. Turning to the study itself: PBMCs, B-cell-depleted T cells, or T cells provided the cDNA or gDNA that made up the material.

TCRdb keeps only in-frame clones here, not all; method: immunoSEQ multiplex PCR. Of 130,000 to 150,000 clones listed, roughly 84% are singletons. Those who participated ranged in age from roughly 18 to 90 years and resided in 20 to 30 US areas. Germline CDR1 MNHEY, CDR2 SVGEGT. The CDR3 is made up of 14 amino acids. The ends were cut back, 3 bases at V and 2 bases at J, with 9 bases in the middle. The receptor's source is a woman aged 45-59 years who had been exposed to COVID-19. The V and J genes are TRBV6-2 or TRBV6-3 and TRBJ2-3, with D possibly matching TRBD1 (6 bases). Sequenced input: PBMCs or T cells enriched from blood (not recorded which). The CDR3 DNA reads TGTGCCAGCAGTTATGGACAGACCACAGATACGCAGTATTTT. Protein sequence: CASSYGQTTDTQYF.